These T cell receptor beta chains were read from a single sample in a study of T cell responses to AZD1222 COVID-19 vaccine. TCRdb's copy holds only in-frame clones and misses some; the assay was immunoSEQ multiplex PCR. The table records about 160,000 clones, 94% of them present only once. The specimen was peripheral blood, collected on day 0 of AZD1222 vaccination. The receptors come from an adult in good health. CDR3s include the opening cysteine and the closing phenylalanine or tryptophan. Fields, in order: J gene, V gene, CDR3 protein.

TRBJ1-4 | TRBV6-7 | CASSYETPDCRLATNEKLFF
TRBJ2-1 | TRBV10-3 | CAIRGMLTEQFF
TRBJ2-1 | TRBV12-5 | CASGLSVAGGLGNEQFF
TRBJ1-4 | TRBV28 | CASRNKGALFNEKLFF
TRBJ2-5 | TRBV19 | CASSIGVGETQYF
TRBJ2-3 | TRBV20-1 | CSASWSSGGAQYF
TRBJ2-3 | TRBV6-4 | CAISDGGVKNTQYF
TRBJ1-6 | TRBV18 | CASSPRQTMNSPLHF
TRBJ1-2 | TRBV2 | CASSESGTIVYGYTF
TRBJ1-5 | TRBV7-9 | CASSLSGPENSNQPQHF
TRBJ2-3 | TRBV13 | CASSLLAGGGADTQYF
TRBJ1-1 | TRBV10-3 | CAISEPGEFLEAFF
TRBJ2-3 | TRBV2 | CASRATSGDTDTQYF
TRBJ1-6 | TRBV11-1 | CASSRPGGSYNSPLHF
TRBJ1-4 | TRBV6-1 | CASSAGSRSWLGEKLFF
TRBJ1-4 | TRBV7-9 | CASTKMGGADNEKLFF
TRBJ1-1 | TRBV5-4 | CANSSASDTEAFF
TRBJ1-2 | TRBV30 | CAWSLRGRSYGYTF
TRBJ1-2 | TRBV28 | CASSRTGTAYGYTF
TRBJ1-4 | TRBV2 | CASGGNRGGYEKLFF
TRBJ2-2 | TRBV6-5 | CASRGMAGELFF
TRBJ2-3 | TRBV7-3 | CASSPVWRGHTDTQYF
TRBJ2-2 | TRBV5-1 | CASTPPGRANTGELFF
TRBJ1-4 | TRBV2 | CASSEEDRVNEKLFF
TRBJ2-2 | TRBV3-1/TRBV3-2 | CASSQYRGLNTGELFF
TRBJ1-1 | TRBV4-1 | CASSQLGTVEAFF
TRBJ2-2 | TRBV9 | CASSVDGEVFTGELFF
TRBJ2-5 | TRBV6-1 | CASSEGAGGAETQYF
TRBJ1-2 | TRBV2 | CASRVGQDGYTF
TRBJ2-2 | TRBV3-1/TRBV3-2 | CASSQSHGELFF
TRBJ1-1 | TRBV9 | CASSPSGTANTEAFF
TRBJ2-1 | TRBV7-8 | CASSPLPGRYNEQFF
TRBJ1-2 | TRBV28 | CASSLASRGGYGYTF
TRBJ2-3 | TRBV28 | CASRGSGQGFADTQYF
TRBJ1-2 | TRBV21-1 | CASYGDNYGYTF
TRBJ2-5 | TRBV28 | CASTKRETQYF
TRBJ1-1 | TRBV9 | CASSVESHLNTEAFF
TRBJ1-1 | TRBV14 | CASSRTGNTEAFF
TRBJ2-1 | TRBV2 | CASSIFSEQFF
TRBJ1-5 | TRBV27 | CASSWRLGQPQHF
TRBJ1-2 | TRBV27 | CASSSTTTGSWGYTF
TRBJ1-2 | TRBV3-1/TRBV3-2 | CASSQRAVGYGYTF
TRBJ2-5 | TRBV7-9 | CASSPWGIQETQYF
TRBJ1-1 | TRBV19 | CASRRSENTEAFF
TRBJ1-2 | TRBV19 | CASSTGSSNYGYTF
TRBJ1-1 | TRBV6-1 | CASSEADRGQRTEAFF
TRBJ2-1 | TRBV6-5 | CASRNRVTEQFF
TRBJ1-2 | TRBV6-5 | CASRGGGLYGYTF
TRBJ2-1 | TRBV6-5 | CASRGGQGRGDEQFF